These 30 T cell receptor beta chains were sequenced from one sample in a study of shared clonotypes between healthy human individuals. The naive CD8 population came from CD45RO-negative cells selected for CCR7, without terminally differentiated effector memory CD45RA+ cells. Data came from immunoSEQ multiplex PCR; TCRdb stores just in-frame clones and leaves some out. The sample lists 2 million to 2.5 million clones, roughly 91% occurring once. Sequencing used naive CD8+ T cells from PBMCs. The receptors here all came from a man younger than 30 in good health. Some clones in this sample may be carry-over from other donors' samples.

This chain connects TRBV14 to TRBJ2-4; weak D call: TRBD2 (5 bases). The CDR3 sequence is 17 residues long. With 0 bases removed from V and 1 base from J, the gap between germline ends came to 13 bases. Per the germline V gene, CDR1 is SGHDN and CDR2 is FVKESK. CDR3 sequence reads: CASSQDLRAFAKNIQYF. CDR3 nucleotides: TGTGCCAGCAGCCAAGATTTGAGGGCGTTTGCCAAAAACATTCAGTACTTC.

V and J are TRBV4-3 and TRBJ2-7; tentatively, D is TRBD1 (6 bases). The CDR3 is 14 residues long. Trimming stripped 1 base from V and 3 bases from J, with 10 bases between. The germline V gene has CDR1 LGHNA and CDR2 YSLEER. The CDR3 loop is CASSQGGQSYEQYF. Written as DNA, the CDR3 is TGCGCCAGCAGCCAAGGGGGGCAGAGCTACGAGCAGTACTTC.

The gene calls are TRBV15 and TRBJ2-1; D not certain. CDR1 and CDR2 (germline): LNHNV, YYDKDF (reference sequence). The V gene lost 3 bases and the J gene lost 5 bases, with 11 bases spanning the gap. The CDR3 has 14 amino acids. In DNA form, the CDR3 reads TGTGCCACCAGCAGTGTCCCAGAGAACAATGAGCAGTTCTTC. Its protein is CATSSVPENNEQFF. Drawing the rest from reference TRBV15 and TRBJ2-1, the complete variable domain is DAMVIQNPRYQVTQFGKPVTLSCSQTLNHNVMYWYQQKSSQAPKLLFHYYDKDFNNEADTPDNFQSRRPNTSFCFLDIRSPGLGDTAMYLCATSSVPENNEQFFGPGTRLTVL.

As to this clone: Other nucleotide sequences from this sample produce the same CDR3. This chain links TRBV30 with TRBJ2-7, with 7 nucleotides matching TRBD2. The CDR3 runs 13 residues. Germline V CDR1 and CDR2: GTSNPN, SVGIG (reference sequence). V gave up 0 bases and J gave up 2 bases; unmatched junction bases: 1. CDR3 in DNA: TGTGCCTGGAGTGTAGCGGGACCCTACGAGCAGTACTTC. Its translation: CAWSVAGPYEQYF.

The chain combines TRBV4-3 with TRBJ1-3; 7 bases map to TRBD1. This CDR3 is built from 16 residues. Germline values: CDR1 LGHNA, CDR2 YSLEER. With 5 bases clipped from V and 0 bases from J, the junction kept 7 bases outside the gene matches. Written as DNA, the CDR3 is TGCGCCAGCAGCGCCGAAGGGGGCCGCTCTGGAAACACCATATATTTT. Residues: CASSAEGGRSGNTIYF.

In DNA form, the CDR3 reads TGTGCCAGCATCCGGGGCAATGAGCAGTTCTTC. It encodes CASIRGNEQFF. The chain employs TRBV27 and TRBJ2-1, with D perhaps matching TRBD2 (5 bases). The ends were cut back, 7 bases at V and 6 bases at J, with 7 bases in the middle. This CDR3 has 11 residues. Germline V lookup: CDR1 MNHEY, CDR2 SMNVEV (reference sequence).

The chain employs TRBV4-3 and TRBJ1-4, with 9 bases matching TRBD1. CDR3 length: 16 residues. The germline gives CDR1 LGHNA, CDR2 YSLEER. The junction had 7 bases not matched to a gene; V was cut back by 0 bases and J by 8 bases. In nucleotides, the CDR3 is TGCGCCAGCAGCCAAGAATTCGTGACAGGGGGAGAAAAACTGTTTTTT. Amino acids: CASSQEFVTGGEKLFF.

The chain couples TRBV7-9 to TRBJ2-5; D call uncertain. Germline CDR1 SEHNR, CDR2 FQNEAQ (reference sequence). The CDR3 runs 19 residues. V lost 4 bases and J 1 base, leaving 25 bases between the germline ends. The CDR3 sequence is CASSSNQPRLRTFQETQYF. CDR3 DNA: TGTGCCAGCAGCTCAAACCAACCGAGATTAAGGACCTTCCAAGAGACCCAGTACTTC.

This chain links TRBV5-6 with TRBJ2-2, with D maybe TRBD2 (5 bases). Germline V gene lookup returns CDR1 SGHDT and CDR2 YYEEEE. Trimming took off 2 bases at V and 4 bases at J, with 9 bases between the two ends. CDR3 length equals 14 residues. CDR3 sequence: CASSFGETTGELFF. The CDR3, as DNA: TGTGCCAGCAGCTTCGGGGAGACCACCGGGGAGCTGTTTTTT. The complete variable domain, with remaining parts taken from reference TRBV5-6 and TRBJ2-2, reads DAGVTQSPTHLIKTRGQQVTLRCSPKSGHDTVSWYQQALGQGPQFIFQYYEEEERQRGNFPDRFSGHQFPNYSSELNVNALLLGDSALYLCASSFGETTGELFFGEGSRLTVL.

The chain combines TRBV7-9 with TRBJ2-5; D could derive from TRBD1 or TRBD2 (5 bases each). The CDR3 extends over 14 amino acids. V lost 5 bases and J lost 1, with 11 bases in between. CDR1 SEHNR and CDR2 FQNEAQ come from the germline V gene (reference sequence). CDR3: CASSGPRGQETQYF. DNA for the CDR3: TGTGCCAGCAGCGGGCCGAGGGGCCAAGAGACCCAGTACTTC.

The chain couples TRBV5-4 to TRBJ1-1; D may be TRBD1 (5 bases). The V end lost 0 bases, the J end lost 0 bases, and 15 bases lay between the germline ends. This CDR3 spans 17 amino acids. The germline CDR1 and CDR2 sequences are SGHNT and YYREEE (reference sequence). This CDR3 is CASSLGTGRIMNTEAFF. CDR3 bases: TGTGCCAGCAGCTTGGGTACAGGACGGATAATGAACACTGAAGCTTTCTTT.

The genes are TRBV28 and TRBJ1-2; TRBD1 agrees at 7 bases. The germline gives CDR1 MDHEN, CDR2 SYDVKM. This CDR3 region has 14 residues. The junction had 7 bases not matched to a gene; V was cut back by 5 bases and J by 4 bases. CDR3 loop: CASSGRQGTYGYTF. The CDR3 DNA sequence: TGTGCCAGCAGTGGCCGACAGGGTACCTATGGCTACACCTTC.

The CDR3, as DNA: TGTGCCAGCAGTTTAAGCCTCAGTTGGCAAGAGACCCAGTACTTC. This encodes CASSLSLSWQETQYF. The gene calls are TRBV28 and TRBJ2-5, with D unclear. From germline, CDR1 is MDHEN and CDR2 SYDVKM. CDR3 length equals 15 residues. V was cut by 2 bases and J by 2 bases, with 12 bases left in between.

Written as DNA, the CDR3 is TGCGCCAGCAGCGAATTACAGCCTAACTATGGCTACACCTTC. Amino acid sequence: CASSELQPNYGYTF. The chain uses TRBV5-1 and TRBJ1-2; D not certain. CDR3 length: 14 residues. CDR1 and CDR2 (germline): SGHRS, YFSETQ. V was trimmed by 4 bases and J by 0 bases, leaving 10 bases between them.

The J gene is TRBJ1-1, the V gene TRBV13; 7 positions agree with TRBD1. CDR3 length: 16 amino acids. Germline V CDR1 and CDR2: PRHDT, FYEKMQ (reference sequence). The J segment lost 0 bases and the V segment lost 0 bases, leaving 4 bases of the junction unmatched. The CDR3 DNA follows: TGTGCCAGCAGCTTAGGTATGGACAGGATGAACACTGAAGCTTTCTTT. This sequence encodes CASSLGMDRMNTEAFF.

The V gene is TRBV19, the J gene TRBJ2-7; possible D gene TRBD1, 5 bases. This CDR3 has 14 amino acids. Trimming removed 7 bases from V and 0 bases from J, with 13 bases in between. From germline, CDR1 is LNHDA and CDR2 SQIVND (reference sequence). CDR3 bases: TGTGCCAGTACTTATACAGGTGGCTCCTACGAGCAGTACTTC. Its translation is CASTYTGGSYEQYF.

As DNA, the CDR3 is TGTGCCAGCAGCGGCCACAGGGGGGGTAGTGCCGGGGAGCTGTTTTTT. Translating it yields CASSGHRGGSAGELFF. This chain joins TRBV7-8 and TRBJ2-2, with D possibly being TRBD1 (8 bases). The CDR3 spans 16 residues. V was trimmed by 5 bases and J by 6 bases, leaving 19 bases between them. CDR1 and CDR2 (germline): SGHVS, FQNEAQ.

The DNA of the CDR3 is TGTGCCAGCAGCAGGGCACCAGACAATGAGCAGTTCTTC. This encodes CASSRAPDNEQFF. J is TRBJ2-1 and V is TRBV7-9, with D unresolved. In germline, CDR1 is SEHNR, CDR2 FQNEAQ (reference sequence). CDR3 length: 13 amino acids. V was cut by 5 bases and J by 5 bases, with 10 bases left in between.

The chain combines TRBV13 with TRBJ2-1, with TRBD2 matching over 15 bases. Trimming cost V 3 bases and J 10 bases; bases outside gene matches: 7. This CDR3 comprises 16 residues. CDR1 is PRHDT and CDR2 is FYEKMQ in the germline V gene (reference sequence). CDR3 coding DNA: TGTGCCAGCAGCTTTGGGACTAGCGGGAGGTTGGGAGAGCAGTTCTTC. This translates into CASSFGTSGRLGEQFF.

Written as DNA, the CDR3 is TGCAGCGCCTTAGACCGGAATAATGAGCAGTTCTTC. Amino acid sequence: CSALDRNNEQFF. The V and J genes are TRBV29-1 and TRBJ2-1, with D unresolved. The CDR3 runs 12 residues. V gave up 7 bases and J gave up 7 bases, with 14 bases separating them. From germline, CDR1 is SQVTM and CDR2 ANQGSEA.

The gene calls are TRBV23-1 and TRBJ2-7; D could derive from TRBD1 or TRBD2 (6 bases each). TRBV23-1 is annotated as an ORF whose role is uncertain. Trimming pared 4 bases from V and 2 bases from J, leaving 18 bases between. The CDR3 covers 16 residues. CDR3 protein: CASSRPVGGDTYEQYF. CDR3 nucleotide sequence: TGCGCCAGCAGTCGCCCCGTCGGAGGGGACACCTACGAGCAGTACTTC.

The table lists this clone with a count of one. Other DNA sequences in this sample translate to the same CDR3. The chain has TRBV15 and TRBJ2-2, with a tentative D call TRBD1 (5 bases). This CDR3 is 14 amino acids long. V lost 0 bases and J 6 bases, leaving 8 bases between the germline ends. Germline CDR1 and CDR2: LNHNV and YYDKDF (reference sequence). CDR3 coding DNA: TGTGCCACCAGCAGAGACAGGGTCTCCGGGGAGCTGTTTTTT. Translated, it gives CATSRDRVSGELFF.

This clone was seen just once. This chain links TRBV16 with TRBJ2-7, with D possibly TRBD1 on 10 matching bases. This CDR3 has 19 residues. From germline, CDR1 is KGHSY and CDR2 FQNENV. V gave up 2 bases and J gave up 5 bases, with 28 bases separating them. In DNA form, the CDR3 reads TGTGCCAGCAGCCAACGGGACAGGGGTAGCGGGAGATCCCCGGACGAGCAGTACTTC. Translation gives CASSQRDRGSGRSPDEQYF. The full variable domain, completed using reference TRBV16 and TRBJ2-7, is GEEVAQTPKHLVRGEGQKAKLYCAPIKGHSYVFWYQQVLKNEFKFLISFQNENVFDETGMPKERFSAKCLPNSPCSLEIQATKLEDSAVYFCASSQRDRGSGRSPDEQYFGPGTRLTVT.

The rearrangement joins TRBV30 to TRBJ2-7; maybe TRBD1 (6 bases). Trimming pared 2 bases from V and 0 bases from J, leaving 8 bases between. The CDR3 sequence is 13 residues long. CDR1 is GTSNPN, CDR2 SVGIG, per germline (reference sequence). CDR3 amino acids: CAWSLDSSYEQYF. CDR3 nucleotide sequence: TGTGCCTGGAGTCTGGACAGCTCCTACGAGCAGTACTTC.

The J gene is TRBJ1-2, the V gene TRBV27; no definite D call. Looked up from germline, CDR1 is MNHEY and CDR2 is SMNVEV (reference sequence). The CDR3 is 12 amino acids. Trimming took 9 bases from V and 4 from J, leaving 12 bases between them. CDR3 DNA sequence: TGTGCCAGTGGACCGCTTCTCTATGGCTACACCTTC. Protein sequence: CASGPLLYGYTF.

A remark on this clone: This specimen includes other DNA sequences encoding the same CDR3. The chain combines TRBV27 with TRBJ1-2; D gene uncertain. CDR1 and CDR2 (germline): MNHEY, SMNVEV (reference sequence). Trimming stripped 3 bases from V and 2 bases from J, with 7 bases between. The CDR3 runs to 13 residues. DNA of the CDR3: TGTGCCAGCAGTTTCGGAGGGAACTATGGCTACACCTTC. As protein: CASSFGGNYGYTF.

This sequence joins TRBV27 and TRBJ2-7; D possibly corresponds to TRBD2 (6 bases). V lost 6 bases to trimming and J lost 4 bases, with 13 bases between them. This CDR3 has 13 residues. The V gene's germline CDR1 is MNHEY and CDR2 SMNVEV (reference sequence). CDR3 nucleotide sequence: TGTGCCAGCAGGCAGACCGGGAGATACGAGCAGTACTTC. It yields the protein CASRQTGRYEQYF.

This chain joins TRBV28 and TRBJ1-1; D is unclear. V lost 2 bases to trimming and J lost 2 bases, with 6 bases between them. Per the germline V gene, CDR1 is MDHEN and CDR2 is SYDVKM. The CDR3 totals 13 residues. CDR3 sequence reads: CASSLELNTEAFF. As DNA, the CDR3 is TGTGCCAGCAGTTTAGAGCTTAACACTGAAGCTTTCTTT.

The table lists this clone with a count of one. This rearrangement joins TRBV14 to TRBJ1-1; the D gene is possibly TRBD1 (6 bases). The germline V and J ends were trimmed by 0 bases and 0 bases, with 17 bases remaining between them. The CDR3 sequence is 18 residues long. The V gene's germline CDR1 is SGHDN and CDR2 FVKESK. As DNA, the CDR3 is TGTGCCAGCAGCCAAGATTCGTGGACAGAGCAGATGAACACTGAAGCTTTCTTT. It translates to CASSQDSWTEQMNTEAFF.

J is TRBJ2-7 and V is TRBV27; 11 bases fit TRBD1. CDR3 length: 14 residues. Trimming took 3 bases from V and 5 from J; bases not matched to a gene: 3. Germline lookup yields CDR1 MNHEY and CDR2 SMNVEV (reference sequence). CDR3 sequence reads: CASSFWDRGNEQYF. The CDR3 nucleotides read TGTGCCAGCAGTTTTTGGGACAGGGGGAACGAGCAGTACTTC.